Shown below are 25 T cell receptor beta chains from a single sample sequenced in a study of T cell repertoires in cytomegalovirus infection. TCRdb re-called the reads through MiXCR, storing one row per CDR3 protein. Of around 540,000 distinct CDR3 sequences listed, 30% to 40% are singletons. The antigens these receptors bind are not known. The source was cultured PBMCs, collected from culture after CMV antigen stimulation. These receptors originate from a human donor in good health (CMV status not recorded). Some clones in this sample may be carry-over from other donors' samples.

The chain recombines TRBV12-3 or TRBV12-4 with TRBJ2-3; unclear D gene. V was trimmed by 7 bases and J by 6 bases, leaving 11 bases between them. The length of the CDR3 is 12 residues. CDR3: CASTPGPDTQYF. CDR3 coding DNA: TGTGCCAGCACCCCGGGCCCCGATACGCAGTATTTT.

This clonotype turned up a few times. CDR3 sequence: CASSRDRDREQYF. CDR3 sequence (DNA): TGTGCCAGCAGCCGGGACAGGGACCGCGAGCAGTACTTC. This chain joins TRBV7-8 and TRBJ2-7; 9 bases map to TRBD1. CDR1 SGHVS and CDR2 FQNEAQ come from the germline V gene. With 5 bases clipped from V and 6 bases from J, the junction kept 5 bases outside the gene matches. The CDR3 covers 13 residues.

This clonotype was observed a handful of times. This chain uses TRBV5-6 with TRBJ2-4, with D uncertain. V dropped 4 bases and J dropped 3 bases, with 14 bases sitting between them. Germline V CDR1 and CDR2: SGHDT, YYEEEE. This CDR3 spans 15 amino acids. CDR3 nucleotide sequence: TGTGCCAGCAGCCTATTTCACAGATTCAAAAACATTCAGTACTTC. It codes for CASSLFHRFKNIQYF.

This chain connects TRBV12-3 or TRBV12-4 to TRBJ2-7, with D perhaps matching TRBD1 (5 bases). V dropped 8 bases and J dropped 0 bases, with 8 bases sitting between them. The CDR3 extends over 12 amino acids. The chain's CDR3 is CASGDSSYEQYV. Written as DNA, the CDR3 is TGTGCCAGCGGAGACAGCTCCTACGAGCAGTACGTC.

A note on this clonotype: Relative to the germline gene, one junction end is altered; a read error may explain this. The CDR3 here is CACSVGTVQETQYF. The CDR3 DNA is TGTGCCTGCAGCGTAGGGACAGTCCAAGAGACCCAGTACTTC. V is TRBV7-6 and J is TRBJ2-5, with 7 bases that match TRBD1. Germline V CDR1 and CDR2: SGHVS, FNYEAQ. The CDR3 totals 14 residues.

Worth noting for this clonotype: One end of the junction is discordant with germline, which a read error may explain. The gene calls are TRBV10-3 and TRBJ1-1; D gene unclear. CDR3 size: 12 residues. CDR1 is ENHRY, CDR2 SYGVKD, per germline. In nucleotides, the CDR3 is TGTGCCATCAGTGAGTCGAGGTCTGAGGGATCCTTT. As protein: CAISESRSEGSF.

The CDR3 bases are TGTGCCAGCAGCCAAGATCCGAGGCAGCCCCAGCATTTT. Translating gives CASSQDPRQPQHF. The chain is built from TRBV3-1 and TRBJ1-5, with no clear D. Deletions cut 0 bases from V and 7 bases from J, with 7 bases between. CDR3 length: 13 residues. Germline V lookup: CDR1 LGHDT, CDR2 YNNKEL (reference sequence).

This clonotype was recorded a few times. The chain has TRBV24-1 and TRBJ2-2; 10 bases map to TRBD2. Germline trimming cut 7 bases from V and 4 bases from J; bases unmatched to any gene: 2. Germline assignment: CDR1 KGHDR and CDR2 SFDVKD. CDR3 length equals 14 residues. The CDR3 sequence: CATSRLAGTGELFF. The CDR3 region has the DNA TGTGCCACCAGCCGACTAGCGGGCACCGGGGAGCTGTTTTTT.

This rearrangement joins TRBV2 to TRBJ2-7; no firm D call. The CDR3 consists of 12 residues. Trimming shortened V by 6 bases and J by 2 bases, and 8 bases separated the two germline ends. Germline-derived CDR1 and CDR2 are SNHLY and FYNNEI. The CDR3 protein is CASSSETYEQYF. CDR3 coding DNA: TGTGCCAGCAGCTCTGAAACCTACGAGCAGTACTTC.

This clonotype was observed a handful of times. The rearrangement joins TRBV19 to TRBJ2-2; D is possibly TRBD1 or TRBD2 (5 bases each). This CDR3 region has 16 residues. Trimming took 0 bases from V and 7 from J, leaving 15 bases between them. The germline gives CDR1 LNHDA, CDR2 SQIVND (reference sequence). The CDR3 reads CASSIDLSGSGGELFF. CDR3 coding DNA: TGTGCCAGTAGTATAGATCTATCAGGGAGCGGCGGGGAGCTGTTTTTT.

The chain carries TRBV27 and TRBJ2-7; D remains unclear. V was clipped by 2 bases and J by 0 bases, with 11 bases between them. Germline V CDR1 and CDR2: MNHEY, SMNVEV (reference sequence). This CDR3 is built from 15 residues. The chain's CDR3 is CASSLKGWSSYEQYV. CDR3 nucleotide sequence: TGTGCCAGCAGTTTAAAGGGCTGGAGCTCCTACGAGCAGTACGTC.

The gene calls are TRBV5-8 and TRBJ2-1, with TRBD2 as a possible D gene (5 bases). CDR1 SGHTS and CDR2 YDEGEE come from the germline V gene. This CDR3 region has 13 residues. Trimming took off 3 bases at V and 13 bases at J, with 17 bases between the two ends. The CDR3 DNA follows: TGTGCCAGCAGCTCTACCGGGAACCCACACCAGTTCTTC. It encodes CASSSTGNPHQFF.

The chain couples TRBV24-1 to TRBJ2-1; D tentatively reads TRBD1 or TRBD2 (6 bases each). The germline V gene encodes CDR1 KGHDR and CDR2 SFDVKD. Trimming took 4 bases from V and 7 from J, leaving 16 bases between them. The CDR3 totals 15 residues. Here the CDR3 reads CATSEPQGGWNEQFF. The CDR3 coding sequence is TGTGCCACCAGTGAACCACAGGGAGGATGGAATGAGCAGTTCTTC.

This chain joins TRBV28 and TRBJ2-4, with no clear D. Germline CDR1 is MDHEN and CDR2 is SYDVKM. The CDR3 extends over 16 amino acids. Trimming took off 3 bases at V and 6 bases at J, with 18 bases between the two ends. The CDR3 coding sequence is TGTGCCAGCAGTTTCCAAAGGGCGCCGTTTGGAAACATTCAGTACTTC. This codes for CASSFQRAPFGNIQYF. Together with reference TRBV28 and TRBJ2-4, the CDR3 gives the full variable domain: DVKVTQSSRYLVKRTGEKVFLECVQDMDHENMFWYRQDPGLGLRLIYFSYDVKMKEKGDIPEGYSVSREKKERFSLILESASTNQTSMYLCASSFQRAPFGNIQYFGAGTRLSVL.

This chain uses TRBV19 with TRBJ1-1; D perhaps matches TRBD1 (6 bases). V was shortened by 4 bases and J by 0 bases, with 15 bases between the two germline ends. Per the germline V gene, CDR1 is LNHDA and CDR2 is SQIVND (reference sequence). The CDR3 length is 16 residues. The CDR3 reads CASSTSAGHLNTEAFF. The CDR3 DNA reads as TGTGCCAGTAGTACAAGCGCGGGACACCTGAACACTGAAGCTTTCTTT. The whole variable domain, remainder taken from reference TRBV19 and TRBJ1-1, is DGGITQSPKYLFRKEGQNVTLSCEQNLNHDAMYWYRQDPGQGLRLIYYSQIVNDFQKGDIAEGYSVSREKKESFPLTVTSAQKNPTAFYLCASSTSAGHLNTEAFFGQGTRLTVV.

The CDR3 is CASSPSGGPDTQYF. The CDR3 DNA reads TGTGCCAGCAGCCCTAGCGGGGGCCCCGATACGCAGTATTTT. The chain is built from TRBV7-2 and TRBJ2-3, with TRBD2 matching over 10 bases. This CDR3 region has 14 residues. V lost 5 bases and J lost 6; bases outside the gene matches: 5. CDR1 and CDR2 (germline): SGHTA, FQGNSA.

This chain uses TRBV6-1 with TRBJ2-7; tentative D call: TRBD2 (6 bases). V was shortened by 3 bases and J by 5 bases, with 14 bases between the two germline ends. Looked up from germline, CDR1 is MNHNS and CDR2 is SASEGT. This CDR3 is built from 14 residues. Here the CDR3 reads CASSDRPGRNEQYF. The CDR3 region has the DNA TGTGCCAGCAGTGATCGGCCAGGGAGGAACGAGCAGTACTTC.

This clonotype was observed a few times. The rearrangement links TRBV7-2 to TRBJ1-2; 9 positions match TRBD1. This CDR3 comprises 13 residues. CDR1 SGHTA and CDR2 FQGNSA come from the germline V gene. With V trimmed by 6 bases and J by 6 bases, 5 bases remained unmatched. For the CDR3, the DNA is TGTGCCAGCAGACGGACAGGGGAGGATGGCTACACCTTC. Protein product: CASRRTGEDGYTF.

The sample holds many counts of this clonotype. This sequence joins TRBV24-1 and TRBJ2-5; 9 nucleotides align to TRBD2. V lost 1 base and J lost 6; bases outside the gene matches: 5. Germline V gene lookup returns CDR1 KGHDR and CDR2 SFDVKD. The CDR3 loop spans 15 amino acids. CDR3 sequence reads: CATSDFSGGRKTQYF. The CDR3 DNA sequence: TGTGCCACCAGTGATTTTAGCGGGGGTAGGAAGACCCAGTACTTC.

The chain joins TRBV29-1 to TRBJ2-7; D is possibly TRBD1 or TRBD2 (5 bases each). CDR1 SQVTM and CDR2 ANQGSEA come from the germline V gene. V lost 6 bases to trimming and J lost 0 bases, with 15 bases between them. The CDR3 covers 14 residues. Here the CDR3 reads CSVGTTDSSYEQYF. Here the CDR3 DNA reads TGCAGCGTCGGGACGACTGATAGCTCCTACGAGCAGTACTTC.

The chain employs TRBV6-6 and TRBJ2-5; tentatively, D is TRBD2 (6 bases). V lost 8 bases and J lost 8, with 21 bases in between. From germline, CDR1 is MNHNY and CDR2 SVGAGI (reference sequence). This CDR3 is 14 amino acids long. The CDR3 region has the DNA TGTGCCAGCTGGGAGGAACCGGGCCCCATAACCCAGTACTTC. It specifies CASWEEPGPITQYF.

The chain links TRBV7-2 to TRBJ2-3; D ambiguous. This CDR3 spans 13 amino acids. Germline CDR1 reads SGHTA; CDR2 reads FQGNSA. Trimming removed 4 bases at V and 5 bases at J, with 10 bases between. As DNA, the CDR3 is TGTGCCAGCAGCTACGGATTGGGAGATACGCAGTATTTT. This gives the protein CASSYGLGDTQYF.

V gene TRBV12-3 or TRBV12-4 combines with J gene TRBJ2-1; 12 positions match TRBD2. This CDR3 comprises 15 residues. J was trimmed by 7 bases and V by 6 bases; bases with no gene match: 7. For the CDR3, the DNA is TGTGCCAGCAGACGACTAGCGGGAGTAGATAATGAGCAGTTCTTC. Translating it yields CASRRLAGVDNEQFF.

This clonotype occurred many times. The chain recombines TRBV7-9 with TRBJ1-3; D not certain. The CDR3 loop spans 15 amino acids. Germline V CDR1 and CDR2: SEHNR, FQNEAQ (reference sequence). V lost 5 bases to trimming and J lost 1 base, with 12 bases between them. The CDR3 DNA reads as TGTGCCAGCAGCCGCGCGGGCGTTTCTGGAAACACCATATATTTT. As protein: CASSRAGVSGNTIYF.

The gene calls are TRBV20-1 and TRBJ2-5; no reliable D call. CDR1 and CDR2 (germline): DFQATT, SNEGSKA (reference sequence). This CDR3 is built from 13 residues. The ends were cut back, 1 base at V and 2 bases at J, with 8 bases in the middle. This CDR3 is CSARGGSQETQYF. CDR3 sequence (DNA): TGCAGTGCTAGAGGCGGCAGTCAAGAGACCCAGTACTTC.